These 29 T cell receptor beta chains originate from one sample sequenced in a study of blood T cells in healthy people across ages. Alongside a J-beta primer mix, a sample-barcoded 5' primer served in a second PCR lasting roughly 6 to 11 cycles. TCRdb independently ran MiXCR on the 5' RACE reads; one entry per CDR3 protein. The sample includes around 970,000 distinct CDR3 sequences, roughly 51% of them seen just once. The sequenced material came from blood. The source of these receptors is a woman aged 60-75 years in good health.

This chain connects TRBV5-1 to TRBJ1-5; a possible D gene is TRBD1 (5 bases). Germline loops: CDR1 SGHRS, CDR2 YFSETQ. This CDR3 comprises 15 residues. V was shortened by 0 bases and J by 2 bases, with 9 bases between the two germline ends. The CDR3 nucleotides are TGCGCCAGCAGCTTGGGGGACGGTCGCAATCAGCCCCAGCATTTT. It is translated as CASSLGDGRNQPQHF. Full variable domain (outside the CDR3, taken from reference TRBV5-1 and TRBJ1-5): KAGVTQTPRYLIKTRGQQVTLSCSPISGHRSVSWYQQTPGQGLQFLFEYFSETQRNKGNFPGRFSGRQFSNSRSEMNVSTLELGDSALYLCASSLGDGRNQPQHFGDGTRLSIL.

This clonotype has more than one count but fewer than ten. This sequence joins TRBV28 and TRBJ2-1, with 8 bases identical to TRBD1. The CDR3 runs 14 residues. Trimming cost V 8 bases and J 5 bases; bases outside gene matches: 8. Germline V CDR1 and CDR2: MDHEN, SYDVKM. The CDR3 DNA is TGTGCCAGCCGAACAGGGGGAGAGAACAATGAGCAGTTCTTC. This translates into CASRTGGENNEQFF.

This clonotype was picked up a small number of times. The chain couples TRBV4-2 to TRBJ2-5; 7 bases fit TRBD2. Germline CDR1 LGHNA, CDR2 YNFKEQ. CDR3 length equals 17 residues. Unmatched junction bases numbered 9, after V lost 0 bases and J lost 2 bases. CDR3 residues: CASSQDTSSGGQETQYF. In DNA, the CDR3 is TGTGCCAGCAGCCAAGATACTTCTAGCGGAGGACAAGAGACCCAGTACTTC.

The chain links TRBV4-1 to TRBJ2-7; D is possibly TRBD1 (6 bases). Trimming took off 9 bases at V and 0 bases at J, with 15 bases between the two ends. Per the germline V gene, CDR1 is MGHRA and CDR2 is YSYEKL. The CDR3 runs to 14 residues. CDR3 nucleotide sequence: TGCGCCAGTAGAGCAAGGGACACCTCCTACGAGCAGTACTTC. This encodes CASRARDTSYEQYF.

This clonotype was seen a handful of times. This chain joins TRBV7-2 and TRBJ2-5, with D possibly TRBD2 on 6 matching bases. The CDR3 is 14 residues long. Germline values: CDR1 SGHTA, CDR2 FQGNSA. The V end was cut by 7 bases, the J end by 11 bases, with 23 bases between. In DNA form, the CDR3 reads TGTGCCAGCACCCCTGCCTTGATCGGGGGTGAGCAGTACTTC. Its protein product is CASTPALIGGEQYF.

About this clonotype: The junction departs from germline at one end; a sequencing error may be responsible. The gene calls are TRBV4-2 and TRBJ2-1; tentatively, D is TRBD2 (7 bases). Germline CDR1 and CDR2: LGHNA and YNFKEQ. There are 16 residues in the CDR3. The CDR3 region has the DNA TGTGCCAGCAGCCGCAAGGGGGGGAGCTCCTACAATGTGCAGTTCTTC. Translated, it gives CASSRKGGSSYNVQFF.

This chain uses TRBV28 with TRBJ2-1; possibly TRBD2 for D (6 bases). The CDR3 is 16 residues long. The V end lost 3 bases, the J end lost 8 bases, and 20 bases lay between the germline ends. Germline V gene lookup returns CDR1 MDHEN and CDR2 SYDVKM. The CDR3 nucleotides read TGTGCCAGCAGTTTTCTGGGCGGGACCTTGGGGGATGAGCAGTTCTTC. Amino acid sequence: CASSFLGGTLGDEQFF.

J is TRBJ2-3 and V is TRBV12-3 or TRBV12-4; 8 bases line up with TRBD2. Unmatched junction bases numbered 11, after V lost 3 bases and J lost 0 bases. The CDR3 consists of 18 residues. The CDR3 sequence is CASSLPPRTSISTDTQYF. CDR3 DNA sequence: TGTGCCAGCAGTTTGCCCCCTCGGACTAGCATCAGCACAGATACGCAGTATTTT.

The chain carries TRBV6-2 or TRBV6-3 and TRBJ2-1; tentatively, D is TRBD2 (5 bases). Germline V CDR1 and CDR2: MNHEY, SVGEGT. This CDR3 has 16 amino acids. Deletions cut 8 bases from V and 2 bases from J, with 19 bases between. The DNA of the CDR3 is TGTGCCAGCCGACCCATTGCGGGCGCCACCTACAATGAGCAGTTCTTC. As protein: CASRPIAGATYNEQFF.

About this clonotype itself: A junction end diverges from the germline sequence, so it may reflect a read error. V and J are TRBV20-1 and TRBJ2-6; D is uncertain. The CDR3 consists of 14 residues. Germline-derived CDR1 and CDR2 are DFQATT and SNEGSKA (reference sequence). CDR3 in DNA: TGCGGTGCTAGGGAAAACTCTGGGGCCAACGTCCTGACTTTC. Its translation is CGARENSGANVLTF.

This clonotype has only a few counts. The chain carries TRBV6-5 and TRBJ2-7; TRBD1 aligns across 10 bases. The CDR3 has 15 residues. The J segment lost 3 bases and the V segment lost 7 bases, leaving 9 bases of the junction unmatched. The germline V gene encodes CDR1 MNHEY and CDR2 SVGAGI. For the CDR3, the DNA is TGTGCCAGCAAGAGTTTGGGGACAGGGGACTACGAGCAGTACTTC. Its protein product is CASKSLGTGDYEQYF.

The V call is TRBV5-5, the J call TRBJ2-2; TRBD2 might be the D (7 bases). V was trimmed by 1 base and J by 3 bases, leaving 10 bases between them. This CDR3 spans 15 amino acids. The germline V gene encodes CDR1 SGHKS and CDR2 YYEKEE (reference sequence). CDR3 sequence: CASSLLGGDTGELFF. The CDR3 DNA reads as TGTGCCAGCAGCTTGTTAGGGGGGGACACCGGGGAGCTGTTTTTT.

On this clonotype itself: Relative to the germline gene, one junction end is altered; a read error may explain this. The genes are TRBV28 and TRBJ2-7; D remains unclear. This CDR3 contains 11 residues. Germline values: CDR1 MDHEN, CDR2 SYDVKM. CDR3 nucleotides: TGTGCCAGCAGTTGGGCGTACGGGCAGTACTTC. As protein: CASSWAYGQYF.

Only a few counts were recorded for this clonotype. The rearrangement joins TRBV27 to TRBJ1-2, with D unresolved. Per the germline V gene, CDR1 is MNHEY and CDR2 is SMNVEV (reference sequence). V lost 6 bases and J lost 8, with 16 bases in between. The CDR3 sequence is 13 residues long. The CDR3 sequence is CASSKANAGGYTF. The CDR3 nucleotides read TGTGCCAGCAGCAAGGCCAACGCGGGAGGCTACACCTTC.

The rearrangement links TRBV7-8 to TRBJ2-4, with 8 bases identical to TRBD2. CDR3 length equals 16 residues. The V and J ends lost 5 bases and 8 bases, in that order; junction bases with no gene match: 14. Per germline, CDR1 SGHVS and CDR2 FQNEAQ. CDR3 nucleotide sequence: TGTGCCAGCAGCCCTCGTCCGGGACTAGGAAGGGACATTCAGTACTTC. Amino acids: CASSPRPGLGRDIQYF.

This clonotype was observed once. V usage is TRBV18 and J usage is TRBJ2-7, with 7 bases lining up with TRBD1. This CDR3 is 15 amino acids long. Germline CDR1 reads KGHSH; CDR2 reads LQKENI. Germline trimming cut 1 base from V and 3 bases from J; bases unmatched to any gene: 6. The CDR3: CASSPQDRVGYEQYF. CDR3 DNA sequence: TGTGCCAGCTCACCACAAGACAGGGTTGGCTACGAGCAGTACTTC.

Turning to this clonotype: The junction shows a germline mismatch at one end, possibly a read error. The rearrangement joins TRBV4-1 to TRBJ1-2, with 8 bases matching TRBD1. From germline, CDR1 is MGHRA and CDR2 YSYEKL. This CDR3 has 14 residues. Written as DNA, the CDR3 is TGCGCCGGCAGCCAAGGCGACAGGGGATGGGGCTACACCTTC. Translated, it gives CAGSQGDRGWGYTF.

The table lists this clonotype with a few counts. The J gene is TRBJ2-3, the V gene TRBV2; perhaps TRBD2 as D (6 bases). V was cut by 4 bases and J by 2 bases, with 13 bases left in between. Germline V lookup: CDR1 SNHLY, CDR2 FYNNEI. The CDR3 runs to 15 residues. DNA of the CDR3: TGTGCCAGCAGTGGAAGGCGGGGTAACACAGATACGCAGTATTTT. This encodes CASSGRRGNTDTQYF.

This clonotype has just a few counts. The chain combines TRBV6-2 or TRBV6-3 with TRBJ2-5; 7 nucleotides align to TRBD2. Germline CDR1 MNHEY, CDR2 SVGEGT. CDR3 length: 13 amino acids. After removal of 7 bases from V and 2 bases from J, the junction contained 4 bases not matched to a gene. The chain's CDR3 is CASIKGGQETQYF. Written as DNA, the CDR3 is TGTGCCAGCATCAAGGGAGGGCAAGAGACCCAGTACTTC.

V and J are TRBV27 and TRBJ2-7, with a tentative D call TRBD2 (6 bases). There are 16 residues in the CDR3. Germline CDR1 reads MNHEY; CDR2 reads SMNVEV (reference sequence). Trimming stripped 5 bases from V and 3 bases from J, with 20 bases between. Written as DNA, the CDR3 is TGTGCCAGCAGTGTCAAACTAGCCCCAATGCGCTACGAGCAGTACTTC. It translates to CASSVKLAPMRYEQYF.

This clonotype has only a few counts. This rearrangement joins TRBV12-3 or TRBV12-4 to TRBJ2-4, with D tentatively TRBD1 (6 bases). This CDR3 comprises 16 residues. Deletions cut 3 bases from V and 0 bases from J, with 12 bases between. The CDR3 sequence: CASSFRDTLAKNIQYF. The CDR3 nucleotides read TGTGCCAGCAGTTTTAGGGACACTTTAGCCAAAAACATTCAGTACTTC.

The rearrangement uses TRBV4-3 and TRBJ1-5; no clear D gene. The CDR3 has 13 amino acids. Trimming pared 0 bases from V and 8 bases from J, leaving 8 bases between. Germline loops: CDR1 LGHNA, CDR2 YSLEER. This CDR3 is CASSQDVEEPQHF. The CDR3 region has the DNA TGCGCCAGCAGCCAAGACGTAGAGGAGCCCCAGCATTTT.

This clonotype was recorded once. The J gene is TRBJ1-1, the V gene TRBV5-1, with D perhaps TRBD1 (6 bases). The V gene lost 7 bases and the J gene lost 2 bases, with 15 bases spanning the gap. The germline V gene encodes CDR1 SGHRS and CDR2 YFSETQ. The CDR3 sequence is 14 residues long. The CDR3 nucleotides are TGCGCCAGCCGAGAGACAGGCATAAACACTGAAGCTTTCTTT. Residues: CASRETGINTEAFF.

This chain uses TRBV7-2 with TRBJ2-3; 10 positions match TRBD2. Trimming removed 5 bases from V and 0 bases from J; junction bases left unmatched: 11. Germline assignment: CDR1 SGHTA and CDR2 FQGNSA. CDR3 size: 18 residues. The CDR3 loop is CASSRIRMTSGSTDTQYF. The CDR3 DNA follows: TGTGCCAGCAGCCGGATCAGAATGACTAGCGGGAGCACAGATACGCAGTATTTT.

The V call is TRBV3-1, the J call TRBJ2-7, with D uncertain. Germline loops: CDR1 LGHDT, CDR2 YNNKEL (reference sequence). The CDR3 is made up of 14 amino acids. The ends were cut back, 2 bases at V and 7 bases at J, with 15 bases in the middle. This chain's CDR3 is CASSQQVTVSEQYF. CDR3 DNA: TGTGCCAGCAGCCAACAAGTTACAGTATCTGAGCAGTACTTC.

There are a few counts of this clonotype. The V and J genes are TRBV6-6 and TRBJ1-1; D is undetermined. CDR3 length: 13 residues. Germline lookup yields CDR1 MNHNY and CDR2 SVGAGI (reference sequence). Trimming took 6 bases from V and 1 from J, leaving 9 bases between them. The CDR3 spells CASSITENTEAFF. CDR3 sequence (DNA): TGTGCCAGCAGCATTACAGAGAACACTGAAGCTTTCTTT.

V and J are TRBV28 and TRBJ1-6; 8 bases are a match to TRBD1. The V gene's germline CDR1 is MDHEN and CDR2 SYDVKM. Trimming at V came to 5 bases and at J to 0 bases, leaving 12 bases not matched to a gene. The CDR3 is made up of 19 amino acids. The CDR3 sequence: CASSPRTGLHSSYNSPLHF. CDR3 in DNA: TGTGCCAGCAGTCCCAGGACAGGGCTGCATAGCTCCTATAATTCACCCCTCCACTTT.

The chain recombines TRBV5-1 with TRBJ2-2, with 7 bases that match TRBD1. This CDR3 has 15 amino acids. Per germline, CDR1 SGHRS and CDR2 YFSETQ. J lost 2 bases, V lost 1 base, and 2 bases had no gene match. As DNA, the CDR3 is TGCGCCAGCAGCTTGCCAGGGGGAAACACCGGGGAGCTGTTTTTT. Translation gives CASSLPGGNTGELFF.

This rearrangement joins TRBV6-1 to TRBJ2-4, with 10 bases aligning to TRBD2. The tail of the sequence fits TRBJ2-7 better, so the J call may be wrong. Germline V lookup: CDR1 MNHNS, CDR2 SASEGT. This CDR3 has 15 residues. The CDR3 reads CASRVGLAVSYEQYF. The DNA of the CDR3 is TGTGCCAGCAGGGTCGGACTAGCGGTCTCCTACGAGCAGTACTTC.